These 27 T cell receptor beta chains came from one sample sequenced in a study of CXCR3-negative and CXCR3-positive naive CD8 T cells. Whole-study results and caveats: Naive cells positive for CXCR3 carried more hydrophobic TRB CDR3s than CXCR3-negative ones.

Via 5' RACE with UMI labels, TRB cDNA libraries were prepared. No DNA is given; TCRdb re-called the 5' RACE reads and lists each CDR3 protein once. This table holds about 98,000 distinct CDR3 sequences. Their recognized antigens are unknown. Material: naive CXCR3+ CD8+ T cells from blood. Subset defined: CD45RO-CCR7+CD27+CD95- naive CD8+ T cells expressing CXCR3 (TNR3+). These TCRs come from a human donor in good health. Some clones in this sample may be carry-over from other donors' samples.

This sequence joins TRBV3-1 and TRBJ2-1; checking the TCRdb D call of TRBD2 is not possible without DNA. The CDR3 has 15 amino acids. Germline V gene data show CDR1 as LGHDT and CDR2 as YNNKEL (reference sequence). The chain's CDR3 is CASSQEDGLVNEQFF.

The V and J genes are TRBV29-1 and TRBJ2-5. The germline CDR1 and CDR2 sequences are SQVTM and ANQGSEA. The CDR3 runs to 12 residues. The CDR3 reads CSVRADQMAQYF.

This chain joins TRBV4-1 and TRBJ2-6; TCRdb's D gene call, TRBD1, goes unchecked for lack of DNA. The CDR3 contains 14 residues. The V gene's germline CDR1 is MGHRA and CDR2 YSYEKL. The CDR3 sequence is CASSPPVGANVLTF.

This rearrangement joins TRBV7-9 to TRBJ2-2. Germline assignment: CDR1 SEHNR and CDR2 FQNEAQ (reference sequence). The CDR3 sequence is 16 residues long. CDR3 residues: CASSLAFSLNTGELFF.

The rearrangement joins TRBV5-6 to TRBJ2-5; TCRdb outputs TRBD1, but without DNA this stays unchecked. The germline CDR1 and CDR2 sequences are SGHDT and YYEEEE. The CDR3 runs to 12 residues. The CDR3 here is CASTLTRETQYF.

V and J are TRBV29-1 and TRBJ2-2. CDR3 length equals 13 residues. Germline CDR1 and CDR2: SQVTM and ANQGSEA. This CDR3 is CSVEVSVTGELFF.

The genes are TRBV3-1 and TRBJ2-1; TCRdb gives TRBD2 as the D gene, but with no DNA this cannot be confirmed. Germline CDR1 LGHDT, CDR2 YNNKEL (reference sequence). This CDR3 has 21 amino acids. CDR3 sequence: CASSQDVTSGGLITSYNEQFF.

This sequence joins TRBV29-1 and TRBJ1-2; lacking DNA, the TRBD1 call made by TCRdb goes unchecked. Looked up from germline, CDR1 is SQVTM and CDR2 is ANQGSEA. CDR3 size: 14 residues. Here the CDR3 reads CSVVLWGGDYGYTF.

J is TRBJ2-2 and V is TRBV7-2. Germline CDR1 and CDR2: SGHTA and FQGNSA. CDR3 size: 16 residues. The CDR3 sequence is CASSLPDLQVGGELFF.

The V call is TRBV18, the J call TRBJ2-7. CDR1 is KGHSH, CDR2 LQKENI, per germline. This CDR3 is built from 15 residues. The CDR3 reads CASSPAGWSSYEQYF.

The gene calls are TRBV27 and TRBJ2-6. The CDR3 totals 13 residues. Germline-derived CDR1 and CDR2 are MNHEY and SMNVEV (reference sequence). The CDR3 loop is CASSLGFANVLTF.

V gene TRBV7-9 combines with J gene TRBJ2-3. Germline V gives CDR1 SEHNR, CDR2 FQNEAQ (reference sequence). The CDR3 has 16 residues. CDR3: CASSLAAWMGTDTQYF.

V and J are TRBV7-6 and TRBJ2-7. Germline V lookup: CDR1 SGHVS, CDR2 FNYEAQ. This CDR3 region has 14 residues. The CDR3 reads CASSPNSGTYEQYF. Drawing the rest from reference TRBV7-6 and TRBJ2-7, the complete variable domain is GAGVSQSPRYKVTKRGQDVALRCDPISGHVSLYWYRQALGQGPEFLTYFNYEAQQDKSGLPNDRFSAERPEGSISTLTIQRTEQRDSAMYRCASSPNSGTYEQYFGPGTRLTVT.

The chain employs TRBV6-2 or TRBV6-3 and TRBJ1-2. In germline, CDR1 is MNHEY, CDR2 SVGEGT. The CDR3 covers 11 residues. CDR3 amino acids: CASSYGPGYTF.

V and J are TRBV3-1 and TRBJ2-7. The CDR3 runs 14 residues. Germline V lookup: CDR1 LGHDT, CDR2 YNNKEL (reference sequence). CDR3 residues: CASPRRDSSYEQYF.

V is TRBV5-4 and J is TRBJ2-1; without DNA, the TCRdb call of TRBD1 cannot be checked. Looked up from germline, CDR1 is SGHNT and CDR2 is YYREEE (reference sequence). The CDR3 loop spans 14 amino acids. The CDR3 loop reads CASSFPGVYNEQFF.

CDR3 protein: CASSLGLVIGAPEAFF. The genes are TRBV7-6 and TRBJ1-1; TCRdb designates TRBD1, a call that cannot be tested without DNA. CDR3 size: 16 residues. Germline CDR1 reads SGHVS; CDR2 reads FNYEAQ.

The rearrangement uses TRBV7-6 and TRBJ2-7; no DNA is available, so the TRBD2 call from TCRdb remains unchecked. The CDR3 has 15 residues. Germline V gene lookup returns CDR1 SGHVS and CDR2 FNYEAQ. The CDR3 loop reads CASSLRRGLADEQYF.

The rearrangement uses TRBV7-9 and TRBJ2-7. Germline V CDR1 and CDR2: SEHNR, FQNEAQ (reference sequence). This CDR3 has 13 residues. CDR3 residues: CASSLASYYEQYF. Full variable domain (missing parts from reference TRBV7-9 and TRBJ2-7): DTGVSQNPRHKITKRGQNVTFRCDPISEHNRLYWYRQTLGQGPEFLTYFQNEAQLEKSRLLSDRFSAERPKGSFSTLEIQRTEQGDSAMYLCASSLASYYEQYFGPGTRLTVT.

The rearrangement links TRBV7-8 to TRBJ2-2. This CDR3 contains 14 residues. Germline CDR1 and CDR2: SGHVS and FQNEAQ. The CDR3 loop is CASSQTGIGGELFF.

The chain uses TRBV7-9 and TRBJ2-5; the D gene TCRdb calls, TRBD1, cannot be checked with no DNA. Per the germline V gene, CDR1 is SEHNR and CDR2 is FQNEAQ (reference sequence). The CDR3 sequence is 16 residues long. CDR3 in amino acids: CASSPAGTGVGETQYF. The variable domain in full, with the rest retrieved from reference TRBV7-9 and TRBJ2-5, is DTGVSQNPRHKITKRGQNVTFRCDPISEHNRLYWYRQTLGQGPEFLTYFQNEAQLEKSRLLSDRFSAERPKGSFSTLEIQRTEQGDSAMYLCASSPAGTGVGETQYFGPGTRLLVL.

This rearrangement joins TRBV19 to TRBJ2-2; the D gene TCRdb calls, TRBD1, cannot be checked with no DNA. Germline CDR1 reads LNHDA; CDR2 reads SQIVND (reference sequence). The CDR3 has 16 amino acids. CDR3 amino acids: CASSRREGANTGELFF.

The chain employs TRBV6-5 and TRBJ1-3. The V gene's germline CDR1 is MNHEY and CDR2 SVGAGI. The CDR3 is 12 residues long. The CDR3 loop is CASAASHHTIYF.

This rearrangement joins TRBV20-1 to TRBJ2-7; TCRdb returns TRBD1, unconfirmable since there is no DNA. The germline V gene has CDR1 DFQATT and CDR2 SNEGSKA (reference sequence). The CDR3 covers 14 residues. CDR3 in amino acids: CSARLGQASYEQYF.

This chain connects TRBV21-1 to TRBJ2-4; TCRdb picks TRBD1, but there is no DNA to check that call. TRBV21-1 is annotated as a pseudogene. This CDR3 is built from 20 residues. The CDR3 protein is CASSKALWTGGGMSKNIQYF.

J is TRBJ2-1 and V is TRBV4-2. Germline V CDR1 and CDR2: LGHNA, YNFKEQ. The CDR3 extends over 14 amino acids. The CDR3 loop is CASSQVLRSLEQFF.

This chain links TRBV9 with TRBJ2-5. The CDR3 extends over 14 amino acids. Germline V gives CDR1 SGDLS, CDR2 YYNGEE. CDR3 loop: CASTQLGDQETQYF.